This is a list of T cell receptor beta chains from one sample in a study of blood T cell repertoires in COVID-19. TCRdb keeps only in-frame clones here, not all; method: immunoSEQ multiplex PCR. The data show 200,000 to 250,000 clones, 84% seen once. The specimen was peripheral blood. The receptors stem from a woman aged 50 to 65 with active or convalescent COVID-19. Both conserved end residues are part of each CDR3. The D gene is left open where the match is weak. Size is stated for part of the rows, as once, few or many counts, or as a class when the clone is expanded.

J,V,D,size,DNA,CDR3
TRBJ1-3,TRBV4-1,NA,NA,TGCGCCAGCAGCCAAATACAGGGTCCCGGCGGCGGAAACACCATATATTTT,CASSQIQGPGGGNTIYF
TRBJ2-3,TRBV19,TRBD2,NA,TGTGCCAGTAGTCTGAGGACTAGCGGGAGTATGACAGATACGCAGTATTTT,CASSLRTSGSMTDTQYF
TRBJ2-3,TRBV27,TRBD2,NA,TGTGCCAGCAGTCCCATACCGGGGCGGGGGACAGATACGCAGTATTTT,CASSPIPGRGTDTQYF
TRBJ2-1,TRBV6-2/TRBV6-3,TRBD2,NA,TGTGCCAGCAGTTACCCGGGGGGGCCGTACAATGAGCAGTTCTTC,CASSYPGGPYNEQFF
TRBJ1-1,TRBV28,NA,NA,TGTGCCAGCAGTCGATTTTCAGGGTTGGGCACTGAAGCTTTCTTT,CASSRFSGLGTEAFF
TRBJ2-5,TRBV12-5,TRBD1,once,TGTGCTAGTGGTTTGTCACAGGGGGAGACCCAGTACTTC,CASGLSQGETQYF
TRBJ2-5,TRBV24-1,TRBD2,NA,TGTGCCACCAGTGATTTTAGCGCGGGAGGAGGAGAGACCCAGTACTTC,CATSDFSAGGGETQYF
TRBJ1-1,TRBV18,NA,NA,TGTGCCAGCTCACCACGCATCACTACTGAAGCTTTCTTT,CASSPRITTEAFF
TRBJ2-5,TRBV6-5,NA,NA,TGTGCCAGCAGTTACAGGGAACCGGGAACGGAGACCCAGTACTTC,CASSYREPGTETQYF
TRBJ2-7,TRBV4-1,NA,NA,TGCGCCAGCAGCCCCTCATTTAGGGGTTTGATGTCGTTCGACGAGCAGTACTTC,CASSPSFRGLMSFDEQYF
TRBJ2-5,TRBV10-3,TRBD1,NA,TGTGCCATCAGTGGTTGGGACAGGGGTCGAGAGACCCAGTACTTC,CAISGWDRGRETQYF
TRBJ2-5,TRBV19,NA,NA,TGTGCCAGTAGTATTATGAGGGGGGAGACCCAGTACTTC,CASSIMRGETQYF
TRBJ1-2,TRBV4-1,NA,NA,TGCGCCAGCAGCCAAGGGACCGGCGGGGGCTATGGCTACACCTTC,CASSQGTGGGYGYTF
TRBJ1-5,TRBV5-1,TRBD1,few,TGCGCCAGCAGCTTCCGTTTTATAGGGACAGGGAGGAATCAGCCCCAGCATTTT,CASSFRFIGTGRNQPQHF
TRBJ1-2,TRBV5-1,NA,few,TGCGCCAGCAGCTTGGAGGGGGTTCGGTATGGCTACACCTTC,CASSLEGVRYGYTF
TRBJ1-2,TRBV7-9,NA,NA,TGTGCCAGCAGCTTAGGACAGGCTTTCTCCGGCTATGGCTACACCTTC,CASSLGQAFSGYGYTF
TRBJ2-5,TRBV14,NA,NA,TGTGCCAGCAGCCAAGTTAACTTCCAAGAGACCCAGTACTTC,CASSQVNFQETQYF
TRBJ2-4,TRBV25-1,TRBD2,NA,TGTGCCAGCAGTGAATACGGCAGCGGGGAAGCCAAAAACATTCAGTACTTC,CASSEYGSGEAKNIQYF
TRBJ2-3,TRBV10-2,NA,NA,TGCGCCAGCAGTGAGAGCGGTTGGAGCACAGATACGCAGTATTTT,CASSESGWSTDTQYF
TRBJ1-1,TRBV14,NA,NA,TGTGCCAGCAGCCAAGACTTGGGGGGGGCTATGAACACTGAAGCTTTCTTT,CASSQDLGGAMNTEAFF
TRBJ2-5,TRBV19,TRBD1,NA,TGTGCCAGTAGTATAAATCCAGGGGGCGGCGGAGAGACCCAGTACTTC,CASSINPGGGGETQYF
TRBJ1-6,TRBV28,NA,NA,TGTGCCAGCAGTTTAGGGAGTTATAATTCACCCCTCCACTTT,CASSLGSYNSPLHF
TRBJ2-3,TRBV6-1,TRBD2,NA,TGTGCCAGCAGTGAGGAGAGCGGGGAGGGAGCAGATACGCAGTATTTT,CASSEESGEGADTQYF
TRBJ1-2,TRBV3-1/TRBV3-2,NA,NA,TGTGCCAGCAGCCAAGTTCGAACAGGAGCTAACTATGGCTACACCTTC,CASSQVRTGANYGYTF
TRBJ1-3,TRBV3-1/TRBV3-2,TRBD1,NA,TGTGCCAGCAGCCAAAGCGGGACAGGGATTCGAAACACCATATATTTT,CASSQSGTGIRNTIYF
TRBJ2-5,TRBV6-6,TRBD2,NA,TGTGCCAGCAGTTACCCTACCGGGGGGGCCATAGAGACCCAGTACTTC,CASSYPTGGAIETQYF
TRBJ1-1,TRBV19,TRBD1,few,TGTGCCAGTAGAGGCCGACAGGGGGTAGGGACTGAAGCTTTCTTT,CASRGRQGVGTEAFF
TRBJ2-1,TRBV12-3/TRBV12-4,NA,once,TGTGCCAGCAGCAGGGACTCCCGTTGGCAGTTCTTC,CASSRDSRWQFF
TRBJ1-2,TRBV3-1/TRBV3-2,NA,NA,TGTGCCAGCAGCCAAGCAGGGGTGAGCTATGGCTACACCTTC,CASSQAGVSYGYTF
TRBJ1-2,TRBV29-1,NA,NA,TGCAGCGCATCCCCGTTCGGCACAGTGGGCGGCTACACCTTC,CSASPFGTVGGYTF
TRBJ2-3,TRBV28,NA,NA,TGTGCCAGCAGTTTAATTTTCAGGCCAGATACGCAGTATTTT,CASSLIFRPDTQYF
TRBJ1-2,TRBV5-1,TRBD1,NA,TGCGCCAGCAGCTTGCGCCAGGGGGGCTATGGCTACACCTTC,CASSLRQGGYGYTF
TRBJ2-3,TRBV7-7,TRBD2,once,TGTGCCAGCAGCAGGACTAGAAGTGGTGCAGATACGCAGTATTTT,CASSRTRSGADTQYF
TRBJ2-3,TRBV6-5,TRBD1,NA,TGTGCCAGCAGTTTGGGACAGGGCATCAGAACAGATACGCAGTATTTT,CASSLGQGIRTDTQYF
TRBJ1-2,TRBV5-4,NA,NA,TGTGCCAGCAGCTTGGCCACAGGTCGTCTTCTCCCTGGCTACACCTTC,CASSLATGRLLPGYTF
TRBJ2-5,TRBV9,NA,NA,TGTGCCAGCAGCGTCATCGGTGGAGAGACCCAGTACTTC,CASSVIGGETQYF
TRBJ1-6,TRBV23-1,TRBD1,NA,TGCGCCAGCAGTCAATGGTGGACAGGGCCGGATTCACCCCTCCACTTT,CASSQWWTGPDSPLHF
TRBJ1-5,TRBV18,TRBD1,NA,TGTGCCAGCTCCCCTGGACAGGGTCAACAGCCCCAGCATTTT,CASSPGQGQQPQHF
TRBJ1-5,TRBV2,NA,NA,TGTGCCAGCAGTGAGGCAGGGCGCGCTCAGCCCCAGCATTTT,CASSEAGRAQPQHF
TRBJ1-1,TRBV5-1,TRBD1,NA,TGCGCCAGCAGCTCAGGCGACAGGGGACCAGCGAACACTGAAGCTTTCTTT,CASSSGDRGPANTEAFF
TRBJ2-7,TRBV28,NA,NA,TGTGCCAGCAGTTTACATGGGCCAAACAGGGCGGGGGAATACGAGCAGTACTTC,CASSLHGPNRAGEYEQYF
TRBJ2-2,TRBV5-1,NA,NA,TGCGCCAGCAGCGCCGGGAACACGAACACCGGGGAGCTGTTTTTT,CASSAGNTNTGELFF
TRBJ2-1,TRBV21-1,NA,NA,TGTGCCAGCAGCAAAGGACTAGCGGGAGGGCCCCCCTACAATGAGCAGTTCTTC,CASSKGLAGGPPYNEQFF
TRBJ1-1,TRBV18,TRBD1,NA,TGTGCCAGCTCACCAGGGACAGGGCGGACTGAAGCTTTCTTT,CASSPGTGRTEAFF
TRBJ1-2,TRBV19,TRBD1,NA,TGTGCCAGTAGACCACAGGGGCCTGGCTACACCTTC,CASRPQGPGYTF